This T cell receptor beta chain was identified in a study of T-cell memory formation after mild COVID-19. TCRdb re-derived calls from the 5' RACE reads in MiXCR, one entry per CDR3 protein. The sample lists about 200,000 distinct CDR3 sequences; around 9.1% were seen once. This clonotype was picked up a small number of times. The V gene end was trimmed by 4 bases and the J gene end by 2 bases; junction bases not matched to a gene: 12. The CDR3 is 17 amino acids. Per the germline V gene, CDR1 is WSHSY and CDR2 is SAAADI. Sequences were obtained from PBMCs or a T cell subset sorted from them (not recorded which). V gene TRBV10-2 combines with J gene TRBJ2-5; TRBD2 matches at 8 bases. This TCR was sampled from a man younger than 35 who had mild COVID-19 (a few samples of this study predate the infection). Cell type and time point are not known. The DNA for the CDR3 is TGCGCCAGCAGTGCCTCCGACGGGGGGGCCACACAAGAGACCCAGTACTTC. Translation: CASSASDGGATQETQYF.